This is a list of T cell receptor beta chains from one sample in a study of OX40 agonist ivuxolimab in advanced cancers. The repertoire was sequenced with immunoSEQ multiplex PCR; TCRdb's copy has only in-frame clones and lacks some. The sample includes under 75,000 clones, 90% to 95% of them seen just once. The input for sequencing was CD4+ or CD8+ T cells sorted from blood, taken in a trial of the OX40 agonist ivuxolimab. The origin of the receptors is an adult with an advanced solid tumor such as melanoma, head and neck, liver or kidney cancer. Both conserved end residues are part of each CDR3.

J | V | CDR3
TRBJ2-7 | TRBV4-2 | CASSQDPHEQYF
TRBJ1-2 | TRBV7-8 | CASSGGTPRYGYTF
TRBJ2-3 | TRBV7-8 | CASSDNFAGGDTDTQYF
TRBJ1-3 | TRBV10-3 | CALSTGNTIYF
TRBJ2-5 | TRBV9 | CASSVDSGGLETQYF
TRBJ2-7 | TRBV13 | CASSDRQGGYEQYF
TRBJ2-6 | TRBV7-3 | CASSLGVSGANVLTF
TRBJ1-3 | TRBV7-9 | CASSLGTEYTIYF
TRBJ2-5 | TRBV6-1 | CASSENHAEPETQYF
TRBJ2-7 | TRBV13 | CASSVAGASSYEQYF
TRBJ2-7 | TRBV29-1 | CSVPGPYEQYF
TRBJ1-3 | TRBV13 | CASSLGLVSGNTIYF
TRBJ2-2 | TRBV10-1 | CASSEFPGATGELFF
TRBJ1-5 | TRBV4-2 | CASSQVDRDSNQPQHF
TRBJ2-2 | TRBV10-3 | CAIPLGENTGELFF
TRBJ2-3 | TRBV7-6 | CASSLGGGTQYF
TRBJ1-6 | TRBV6-6 | CASSFGQGSPLHF
TRBJ2-3 | TRBV7-8 | CASSFRVAGTSTDTQYF
TRBJ2-7 | TRBV7-9 | CASSLGTYEQYF
TRBJ1-5 | TRBV19 | CASSMSPGGFNQPQHF
TRBJ1-2 | TRBV9 | CASSPRTTGEGTYGYTF
TRBJ2-1 | TRBV9 | CASSVGPPGLAGVRDEQFF
TRBJ2-7 | TRBV4-1 | CASSQVGDYEQYF
TRBJ2-7 | TRBV11-2 | CASSLVGGGEQYF
TRBJ1-1 | TRBV7-9 | CASSLDRRGLNTEAFF
TRBJ1-5 | TRBV6-5 | CASSSTAGYQPQHF
TRBJ2-5 | TRBV5-5 | CASSFPGGEQETQYF
TRBJ1-5 | TRBV5-6 | CASSLGWAGENNQPQHF
TRBJ2-1 | TRBV7-8 | CASSRDWNNEQFF
TRBJ1-2 | TRBV11-3 | CASSTQTANYGYTF
TRBJ1-3 | TRBV11-3 | CASSLDSSGNTIYF
TRBJ2-7 | TRBV6-5 | CASSLFGYEQYF
TRBJ2-2 | TRBV7-6 | CASSSDWGNTGELFF
TRBJ2-1 | TRBV6-5 | CASSYSAGVLYNEQFF
TRBJ1-1 | TRBV19 | CASTPRTEFTSAFF
TRBJ2-7 | TRBV5-1 | CASSLETGIRGGYEQYF
TRBJ2-7 | TRBV7-2 | CASSPTQGIKRYEQYF
TRBJ2-1 | TRBV27 | CASSPGTSGGWNEQFF
TRBJ2-3 | TRBV5-1 | CASSLQDRQTGPPPDTQYF
TRBJ1-1 | TRBV7-8 | CASSENRGRAEAFF
TRBJ2-2 | TRBV14 | CASRNPREDTGELFF
TRBJ1-1 | TRBV7-9 | CATMGSGDTEAFF
TRBJ2-5 | TRBV5-6 | CASSPARAGDLETQYF
TRBJ2-3 | TRBV7-9 | CASRALASTDTQYF
TRBJ2-1 | TRBV2 | CAIYGTSGGATSSYNEQFF
TRBJ1-1 | TRBV13 | CASSPRGPETEAFF
TRBJ2-3 | TRBV7-3 | CASSLGGTVEDTQYF
TRBJ1-2 | TRBV27 | CASSFGAPKYYGYTF